This T cell receptor beta chain is from a study of CXCR3-negative and CXCR3-positive naive CD8 T cells. As for this clonotype: Antigen specificity is unknown.

UMI labels and 5' RACE were used to prepare the TRB cDNA libraries. TCRdb reprocessed the 5' RACE reads and stores each CDR3 protein as one record, lacking DNA. The table for this sample gives some 140,000 distinct CDR3 sequences. Germline CDR1 SGDLS, CDR2 YYNGEE. The CDR3 sequence is 14 residues long. Study-level findings and limits: TRB CDR3s of CXCR3-positive naive cells were more hydrophobic than those of CXCR3-negative naive cells. The study found comparably high diversity in both naive subsets and much lower diversity in memory CD8+ cells.

The sequence was obtained from a human donor in good health. Some clones in this sample may be carry-over from other donors' samples. V usage is TRBV9 and J usage is TRBJ2-7; as DNA is missing, the TRBD2 call by TCRdb cannot be tested. Sequences were obtained from naive CXCR3+ CD8+ T cells from blood. The subset here: CD45RO-CCR7+CD27+CD95- naive CD8+ T cells expressing CXCR3 (TNR3+). Here the CDR3 reads CASSDRDYSYEQYF.